The TCR beta chain described here comes from a study of glioma-infiltrating T cells after dendritic cell vaccination. Using immunoSEQ multiplex PCR, the repertoire was profiled, and TCRdb retains in-frame clones only, with some absent. The profile covers some 70,000 clones, with 65% to 90% appearing a single time and approximately 7.9% taken by the ten largest. This CDR3 region has 18 residues. Looked up from germline, CDR1 is SEHNR and CDR2 is FQNEAQ (reference sequence). V shed 1 base and J shed 1 base, with 17 bases lying between them. V usage is TRBV7-9 and J usage is TRBJ1-3, with D hard to call. Sequences were derived from blood, sampled before dendritic cell vaccination. The source is a human donor with glioblastoma. CDR3 bases: TGTGCCAGCAGCTTAGGTTACGGTGCGGGAGATTCTGGAAACACCATATATTTT. It translates to CASSLGYGAGDSGNTIYF.